A single sample gave rise to the 26 T cell receptor beta chains below, sequenced in a study of cytomegalovirus exposure and HLA in healthy donors (dated by TCRdb to the late 2010s). Library prep was done by the immunoSEQ multiplex PCR assay. A mixture of 60 forward primers for TCR Vbeta segments and 13 reverse primers for TCR Jbeta segments was used in the multiplex PCR. TCRdb stores this immuneACCESS table with in-frame sequences only. Part of the clones is absent; in the studies checked, under half of the shortfall reflects unresolved V genes, and no reason is known for the rest. For this sample the table gives under 130,000 clones, of which 69% were detected only once. Roughly 3.2% of the sample is held by the ten biggest clonotypes. Input material: PBMCs. The receptor source for this set is a man aged 30 to 45 in good health and CMV-seronegative.

The chain employs TRBV28 and TRBJ2-2; 7 nucleotides agree with TRBD1. The CDR3 is 14 amino acids. The germline V gene has CDR1 MDHEN and CDR2 SYDVKM. The J segment lost 5 bases and the V segment lost 6 bases, leaving 6 bases of the junction unmatched. The CDR3 here is CASRPGQRTGELFF. In nucleotides, the CDR3 is TGTGCCAGCAGACCGGGACAGAGAACCGGGGAGCTGTTTTTT.

The V and J genes are TRBV18 and TRBJ1-2, with D possibly matching TRBD1 (5 bases). Germline V gives CDR1 KGHSH, CDR2 LQKENI. The CDR3 spans 16 residues. The V gene lost 6 bases and the J gene lost 4 bases, with 21 bases spanning the gap. For the CDR3, the DNA is TGTGCCAGCTCGCCGCCGGGACTCCTTAAGGGCTATGGCTACACCTTC. Residues: CASSPPGLLKGYGYTF.

This chain joins TRBV7-8 and TRBJ1-3; 7 nucleotides agree with TRBD1. Germline values: CDR1 SGHVS, CDR2 FQNEAQ. Trimming at V came to 5 bases and at J to 3 bases, leaving 7 bases not matched to a gene. This CDR3 has 15 amino acids. CDR3 bases: TGTGCCAGCAGCCAACAGGGGCTGATTGGAAACACCATATATTTT. Protein sequence: CASSQQGLIGNTIYF. The full variable domain, rest sourced from reference TRBV7-8 and TRBJ1-3, is GAGVSQSPRYKVAKRGQDVALRCDPISGHVSLFWYQQALGQGPEFLTYFQNEAQLDKSGLPSDRFFAERPEGSVSTLKIQRTQQEDSAVYLCASSQQGLIGNTIYFGEGSWLTVV.

The J gene is TRBJ1-6, the V gene TRBV25-1; 8 bases fit TRBD1. CDR3 length: 16 amino acids. Germline V CDR1 and CDR2: MGHDK, SYGVNS. Unmatched junction bases numbered 10, after V lost 3 bases and J lost 9 bases. CDR3 nucleotides: TGTGCCAGCAGTGATATCGGACAGGGCACGGGTTCACCCCTCCACTTT. Its protein product is CASSDIGQGTGSPLHF. Together with reference TRBV25-1 and TRBJ1-6, the CDR3 gives the full variable domain: EADIYQTPRYLVIGTGKKITLECSQTMGHDKMYWYQQDPGMELHLIHYSYGVNSTEKGDLSSESTVSRIRTEHFPLTLESARPSHTSQYLCASSDIGQGTGSPLHFGNGTRLTVT.

This clone was seen only once. V and J are TRBV30 and TRBJ1-6; a weak D match, TRBD1 (5 bases). Trimming removed 0 bases at V and 7 bases at J, with 13 bases between. The CDR3 is 15 amino acids. Germline CDR1 GTSNPN, CDR2 SVGIG (reference sequence). CDR3 bases: TGTGCCTGGAGTGTACCCCAGGGTAGGAATTCACCCCTCCACTTT. Translating it yields CAWSVPQGRNSPLHF. The variable domain in full, with the rest retrieved from reference TRBV30 and TRBJ1-6, is SQTIHQWPATLVQPVGSPLSLECTVEGTSNPNLYWYRQAAGRGLQLLFYSVGIGQISSEVPQNLSASRPQDRQFILSSKKLLLSDSGFYLCAWSVPQGRNSPLHFGNGTRLTVT.

The rearrangement uses TRBV7-2 and TRBJ2-3, with 7 bases matching TRBD2. The trim removed 5 bases at V and 4 bases at J, leaving 15 bases unmatched. The CDR3 contains 17 residues. Germline CDR1 SGHTA, CDR2 FQGNSA. The CDR3 loop is CASSPPDGLGGADTQYF. For the CDR3, the DNA is TGTGCCAGCAGCCCTCCTGACGGGTTGGGGGGGGCAGATACGCAGTATTTT.

Note on this clone: One end of the junction fails to match germline, which may point to a read error. The J gene is TRBJ2-7, the V gene TRBV9; D possibly corresponds to TRBD2 (5 bases). Germline values: CDR1 SGDLS, CDR2 YYNGEE. CDR3 length: 14 residues. Here the CDR3 DNA reads TGTGCCAGCAGCCCTAGGGAGAGCTCCTACGAGCAGCACTTC. This sequence encodes CASSPRESSYEQHF.

The chain uses TRBV9 and TRBJ1-1, with a possible D match to TRBD1 (5 bases). CDR1 and CDR2 (germline): SGDLS, YYNGEE. Trimming took off 5 bases at V and 1 base at J, with 15 bases between the two ends. The CDR3 consists of 15 residues. CDR3 residues: CASSQDQGGNTEAFF. Written as DNA, the CDR3 is TGTGCCAGCAGTCAAGATCAGGGTGGGAACACTGAAGCTTTCTTT. The entire variable domain, with the rest obtained from reference TRBV9 and TRBJ1-1, is as follows: DSGVTQTPKHLITATGQRVTLRCSPRSGDLSVYWYQQSLDQGLQFLIQYYNGEERAKGNILERFSAQQFPDLHSELNLSSLELGDSALYFCASSQDQGGNTEAFFGQGTRLTVV.

This clone has a handful of counts. The CDR3 sequence is CASSIDLRQTYSNQPQHF. The CDR3 region has the DNA TGTGCCAGTAGTATAGATCTCAGACAGACCTATAGCAATCAGCCCCAGCATTTT. The chain recombines TRBV19 with TRBJ1-5, with TRBD1 as a possible D gene (5 bases). V gave up 0 bases and J gave up 0 bases, with 15 bases separating them. The CDR3 runs to 18 residues. The germline CDR1 and CDR2 sequences are LNHDA and SQIVND (reference sequence).

This chain joins TRBV6-1 and TRBJ1-2, with D hard to call. CDR3 size: 11 residues. Trimming removed 7 bases from V and 6 bases from J, with 9 bases in between. The germline V gene has CDR1 MNHNS and CDR2 SASEGT. The CDR3 region is CASTDTDGYTF. CDR3 DNA: TGTGCCAGCACCGACACGGATGGCTACACCTTC.

The genes are TRBV7-9 and TRBJ2-4; TRBD2 matches 8 bases. V shed 7 bases, J shed 0 bases, and the junction held 8 bases outside the gene matches. There are 16 residues in the CDR3. The germline CDR1 and CDR2 sequences are SEHNR and FQNEAQ (reference sequence). The CDR3 region is CASTPSGGLAKNIQYF. CDR3 DNA sequence: TGTGCCAGCACCCCAAGCGGGGGTCTAGCCAAAAACATTCAGTACTTC.

The rearrangement joins TRBV5-6 to TRBJ1-4; 8 bases line up with TRBD1. Germline assignment: CDR1 SGHDT and CDR2 YYEEEE. Losses at the gene ends were 4 bases for V and 4 bases for J; bases not matched to a gene: 3. The CDR3 covers 14 residues. CDR3 nucleotides: TGTGCCAGCAGCCGGACAGGGAATAATGAAAAACTGTTTTTT. It encodes CASSRTGNNEKLFF.

J is TRBJ2-7 and V is TRBV7-2, with a tentative D call TRBD2 (5 bases). Trimming stripped 4 bases from V and 2 bases from J, with 12 bases between. The V gene's germline CDR1 is SGHTA and CDR2 FQGNSA. The CDR3 spans 14 residues. CDR3 protein: CASSSRGGAYEQYF. CDR3 nucleotides: TGTGCCAGCAGCTCGCGTGGAGGCGCCTACGAGCAGTACTTC.

J is TRBJ1-2 and V is TRBV30, with 7 bases aligning to TRBD1. After removal of 4 bases from V and 8 bases from J, the junction contained 7 bases not matched to a gene. CDR1 and CDR2 (germline): GTSNPN, SVGIG (reference sequence). CDR3 length: 12 amino acids. CDR3 sequence: CAWNDRVGGYTF. The CDR3, as DNA: TGTGCCTGGAATGACAGGGTGGGCGGCTACACCTTC. Supplemented by reference TRBV30 and TRBJ1-2, the full variable domain reads SQTIHQWPATLVQPVGSPLSLECTVEGTSNPNLYWYRQAAGRGLQLLFYSVGIGQISSEVPQNLSASRPQDRQFILSSKKLLLSDSGFYLCAWNDRVGGYTFGSGTRLTVV.

The chain combines TRBV9 with TRBJ1-5; D is undetermined. The CDR3 is 15 amino acids. Per the germline V gene, CDR1 is SGDLS and CDR2 is YYNGEE. The ends were cut back, 0 bases at V and 2 bases at J, with 9 bases in the middle. CDR3 sequence reads: CASSVGGGRNQPQHF. The CDR3 DNA reads TGTGCCAGCAGCGTAGGAGGAGGACGCAATCAGCCCCAGCATTTT.

This clone appeared a single time. The V call is TRBV15, the J call TRBJ2-2; weak D call: TRBD1 (5 bases). V was trimmed by 0 bases and J by 0 bases, leaving 8 bases between them. CDR1 LNHNV and CDR2 YYDKDF come from the germline V gene (reference sequence). The CDR3 spans 16 residues. The CDR3 loop reads CATSREKTANTGELFF. The CDR3 nucleotides read TGTGCCACCAGCAGAGAGAAGACAGCGAACACCGGGGAGCTGTTTTTT.

V gene TRBV21-1 combines with J gene TRBJ2-5; the tabulated D call, TRBD1, remains unverified against the DNA. TRBV21-1 is marked as a pseudogene. The CDR3 covers 15 residues. The CDR3 DNA follows: TGTGCCAGCACCCTCTGGCCTCCCCGAGGGGGGACCCAGTACTTC. Protein sequence: CASTLWPPRGGTQYF.

This clone was observed once. The rearrangement links TRBV29-1 to TRBJ1-1, with 7 bases identical to TRBD1. Trimming removed 7 bases from V and 2 bases from J; junction bases left unmatched: 7. The CDR3 extends over 13 amino acids. CDR1 is SQVTM, CDR2 ANQGSEA, per germline. CDR3 protein: CSASDRDNTEAFF. DNA for the CDR3: TGCAGCGCCTCCGACAGGGACAACACTGAAGCTTTCTTT.

The chain carries TRBV5-6 and TRBJ2-1; possible D gene TRBD2, 6 bases. The CDR3 has 11 residues. The germline V and J ends were trimmed by 3 bases and 12 bases, with 10 bases remaining between them. CDR1 and CDR2 from the germline V gene are SGHDT and YYEEEE. CDR3 loop: CASSSGVGQFF. The CDR3 nucleotides are TGTGCCAGCAGCTCGGGAGTCGGGCAGTTCTTC.

In the case of this clone: The same CDR3 is also encoded by other DNA sequences in this sample. The chain links TRBV7-2 to TRBJ2-1; no definite D call. Trimming pared 1 base from V and 1 base from J, leaving 8 bases between. The CDR3 spans 15 residues. CDR1 is SGHTA, CDR2 FQGNSA, per germline. The CDR3 sequence: CASSLDPGSYNEQFF. In DNA, the CDR3 is TGTGCCAGCAGCTTAGATCCGGGTTCCTACAATGAGCAGTTCTTC.

This clone has just one count. This CDR3 reads CASSLVIQGIGGDQPQHF. The CDR3 DNA follows: TGTGCCAGCAGCTTAGTGATACAGGGAATCGGTGGGGATCAGCCCCAGCATTTT. The chain joins TRBV7-8 to TRBJ1-5; maybe TRBD1 (6 bases). Germline V CDR1 and CDR2: SGHVS, FQNEAQ. The ends were cut back, 1 base at V and 5 bases at J, with 21 bases in the middle. The CDR3 spans 18 residues.

This sequence joins TRBV6-1 and TRBJ2-1; D is possibly TRBD1 (5 bases). V was clipped by 4 bases and J by 12 bases, with 19 bases between them. Germline V gene data show CDR1 as MNHNS and CDR2 as SASEGT. The CDR3 contains 14 residues. The CDR3 here is CASSVTYFVQVQFF. Written as DNA, the CDR3 is TGTGCCAGCAGTGTCACCTATTTCGTACAGGTGCAGTTCTTC.

V and J are TRBV5-3 and TRBJ1-5; no firm D call. TRBV5-3 is an open reading frame, and its role is uncertain. The CDR3 has 14 amino acids. V was clipped by 4 bases and J by 2 bases, with 10 bases between them. The CDR3 region is CARSRGSGNQPQHF. Here the CDR3 DNA reads TGTGCCAGAAGCCGAGGAAGTGGCAATCAGCCCCAGCATTTT.

J is TRBJ2-5 and V is TRBV28; D might be TRBD1 (6 bases). This CDR3 contains 14 residues. Germline-derived CDR1 and CDR2 are MDHEN and SYDVKM. The ends were cut back, 5 bases at V and 5 bases at J, with 15 bases in the middle. CDR3 in amino acids: CASSIQGNRETQYF. CDR3 sequence (DNA): TGTGCCAGCAGTATACAGGGTAACCGGGAGACCCAGTACTTC.

The V call is TRBV2, the J call TRBJ2-7; TRBD1 matches at 7 bases. The length of the CDR3 is 15 residues. Germline V CDR1 and CDR2: SNHLY, FYNNEI. The V segment lost 6 bases and the J segment 0 bases; nucleotides outside the gene matches: 8. In DNA form, the CDR3 reads TGTGCCAGCAGCGCTGACAGGGAGCGCTCCTACGAGCAGTACTTC. This encodes CASSADRERSYEQYF.

This chain connects TRBV5-1 to TRBJ2-3; TRBD1 agrees at 9 bases. The CDR3 length is 15 residues. The V segment lost 2 bases and the J segment 4 bases; nucleotides outside the gene matches: 5. CDR1 and CDR2 from the germline V gene are SGHRS and YFSETQ. The CDR3 protein is CASSLTGGRADTQYF. In nucleotides, the CDR3 is TGCGCCAGCAGCTTAACAGGGGGCCGGGCAGATACGCAGTATTTT.